Each of the 27 T cell receptor beta chains below was sequenced from the same sample in a study of CD8+ T cells in alopecia areata. RNA was extracted and reverse transcribed into cDNA as the sequencing template. Measured with immunoSEQ multiplex PCR; TCRdb has only the in-frame clones, and not every one. The sample yields hundreds of thousands of clones, about three fifths seen once. Treatment reported: oral pan-JAK inhibitor, 5-10 mg twice daily. Sequenced material: CD4+ T cells sorted from blood, taken at week 24, from a patient treated with tofacitinib. The source of these receptors is a human donor with alopecia areata.

The chain is built from TRBV11-2 and TRBJ1-4, with 7 bases identical to TRBD1. V shed 5 bases and J 4 bases; nucleotides not matched to a gene: 4. The CDR3 length is 14 residues. The germline CDR1 and CDR2 sequences are SGHAT and FQNNGV. CDR3 residues: CASSDRDLNEKLFF. The CDR3 DNA reads TGTGCCAGCAGCGACAGGGACCTTAATGAAAAACTGTTTTTT.

This clone was seen a handful of times. This chain links TRBV7-9 with TRBJ2-5; D perhaps matches TRBD1 (5 bases). Trimming removed 10 bases from V and 5 bases from J, with 23 bases in between. The CDR3 consists of 15 residues. The germline V gene has CDR1 SEHNR and CDR2 FQNEAQ (reference sequence). The CDR3 DNA follows: TGTGCCACCACAGGTCTGGTACAAATCTCGGAGACCCAGTACTTC. Its translation: CATTGLVQISETQYF.

V and J are TRBV30 and TRBJ1-2, with D tentatively TRBD1 (5 bases). The CDR3 runs to 11 residues. V was trimmed by 4 bases and J by 6 bases, leaving 9 bases between them. Germline V gene lookup returns CDR1 GTSNPN and CDR2 SVGIG (reference sequence). The chain's CDR3 is CAWNGRDGYTF. Written as DNA, the CDR3 is TGTGCCTGGAATGGCAGGGATGGCTACACCTTC.

The V call is TRBV19, the J call TRBJ2-5; TRBD1 aligns across 8 bases. The trim removed 3 bases at V and 5 bases at J, leaving 5 bases unmatched. The CDR3 runs 14 residues. The germline gives CDR1 LNHDA, CDR2 SQIVND (reference sequence). The CDR3 here is CASSISGGAETQYF. For the CDR3, the DNA is TGTGCCAGTAGTATCTCAGGGGGCGCTGAGACCCAGTACTTC.

The table lists this clone with a count of one. The gene calls are TRBV4-2 and TRBJ2-5, with D tentatively TRBD1 or TRBD2 (6 bases each). In germline, CDR1 is LGHNA, CDR2 YNFKEQ. V was clipped by 1 base and J by 1 base, with 13 bases between them. The CDR3 runs 16 residues. CDR3 in amino acids: CASSQGSGDFQETQYF. The CDR3 DNA reads as TGTGCCAGCAGCCAAGGTTCAGGGGACTTCCAAGAGACCCAGTACTTC.

The gene calls are TRBV11-2 and TRBJ2-2; D uncertain. V was shortened by 0 bases and J by 6 bases, with 17 bases between the two germline ends. CDR3 length: 17 residues. Per the germline V gene, CDR1 is SGHAT and CDR2 is FQNNGV. Written as DNA, the CDR3 is TGTGCCAGCAGCTTAGATCTCGAGTATGGATCGGCCGGGGAGCTGTTTTTT. This sequence encodes CASSLDLEYGSAGELFF.

The CDR3 coding sequence is TGCGCCAGCAGCCAAGGGCGAGGGACAGGACAAAAAGAGACCCAGTACTTC. It yields the protein CASSQGRGTGQKETQYF. The V call is TRBV4-3, the J call TRBJ2-5; 8 bases are a match to TRBD1. J gave up 3 bases and V 1 base, and 10 bases lay outside the gene matches. Germline V gives CDR1 LGHNA, CDR2 YSLEER. This CDR3 contains 17 residues.

The chain combines TRBV4-2 with TRBJ2-5; no firm D call. Germline CDR1 LGHNA, CDR2 YNFKEQ. The CDR3 covers 12 residues. Trimming shortened V by 0 bases and J by 5 bases, and 4 bases separated the two germline ends. CDR3 coding DNA: TGTGCCAGCAGCCAAGATTGGGAGACCCAGTACTTC. This encodes CASSQDWETQYF.

The V gene is TRBV4-3, the J gene TRBJ2-2, with D perhaps matching TRBD1 (6 bases). The CDR3 extends over 16 amino acids. Per the germline V gene, CDR1 is LGHNA and CDR2 is YSLEER. V dropped 4 bases and J dropped 8 bases, with 20 bases sitting between them. The DNA for the CDR3 is TGCGCCAGCAGCCGTGAACCGGGACACTTGGCTGGGGAGCTGTTTTTT. Its translation is CASSREPGHLAGELFF.

The table lists this clone with a count of one. CDR3 sequence reads: CASSRGEYNSPLHF. The CDR3 DNA is TGTGCCAGCAGTAGGGGGGAGTATAATTCACCCCTCCACTTT. This chain connects TRBV6-5 to TRBJ1-6; possibly TRBD1 for D (6 bases). V was pared by 5 bases and J by 4 bases, with 9 bases between. This CDR3 is 14 amino acids long. Germline V gives CDR1 MNHEY, CDR2 SVGAGI.

The chain uses TRBV2 and TRBJ2-2; D is ambiguous. This CDR3 is 13 amino acids long. Per germline, CDR1 SNHLY and CDR2 FYNNEI. The V and J ends lost 4 bases and 6 bases respectively, with 9 bases between them. The CDR3 DNA reads TGTGCCAGCAGTGTTTCTCCCCCCGGGGAGCTGTTTTTT. It translates to CASSVSPPGELFF. The full variable domain, its missing parts supplied by reference TRBV2 and TRBJ2-2, is EPEVTQTPSHQVTQMGQEVILRCVPISNHLYFYWYRQILGQKVEFLVSFYNNEISEKSEIFDDQFSVERPDGSNFTLKIRSTKLEDSAMYFCASSVSPPGELFFGEGSRLTVL.

CDR3 bases: TGTGCCTGGAGTGGACGCACAGATACGCAGTATTTT. Translated: CAWSGRTDTQYF. This sequence joins TRBV30 and TRBJ2-3; no clear D. Germline CDR1 and CDR2: GTSNPN and SVGIG (reference sequence). With 1 base removed from V and 1 base from J, the gap between germline ends came to 3 bases. The CDR3 runs 12 residues.

The CDR3 sequence is CASSQPLSKREQFF. CDR3 in DNA: TGCGCCAGCAGCCAACCTCTGTCCAAAAGGGAGCAGTTCTTC. The V call is TRBV4-1, the J call TRBJ2-1; D not resolved. The CDR3 length is 14 residues. The germline V gene encodes CDR1 MGHRA and CDR2 YSYEKL. Trimming took off 2 bases at V and 10 bases at J, with 15 bases between the two ends.

The chain has TRBV30 and TRBJ2-7; the match to TRBD1 covers 7 bases. CDR3 length: 13 amino acids. Germline CDR1 is GTSNPN and CDR2 is SVGIG (reference sequence). Trimming took 2 bases from V and 5 from J; bases not matched to a gene: 6. CDR3 DNA: TGTGCCTGGAGTTTGGGACAGTGGGACGAGCAGTACTTC. This encodes CAWSLGQWDEQYF.

The chain employs TRBV4-1 and TRBJ2-1; D ambiguous. CDR1 MGHRA and CDR2 YSYEKL come from the germline V gene. V was trimmed by 0 bases and J by 6 bases, leaving 18 bases between them. This CDR3 comprises 17 residues. In DNA, the CDR3 is TGCGCCAGCAGCCAAGATCGTCACTCAGATTTACCCAATGAGCAGTTCTTC. Its protein product is CASSQDRHSDLPNEQFF.

This clone was found a few times. The V gene is TRBV10-3, the J gene TRBJ1-3; D is ambiguous. V was shortened by 1 base and J by 3 bases, with 7 bases between the two germline ends. The V gene's germline CDR1 is ENHRY and CDR2 SYGVKD. The length of the CDR3 is 14 residues. The CDR3 region has the DNA TGTGCCATCAGTGAGTTACCCGATGGAAACACCATATATTTT. This gives the protein CAISELPDGNTIYF.

V gene TRBV16 combines with J gene TRBJ2-1, with TRBD1 matching over 7 bases. The CDR3 length is 15 residues. V shed 3 bases, J shed 6 bases, and the junction held 8 bases outside the gene matches. Germline lookup yields CDR1 KGHSY and CDR2 FQNENV. The CDR3 sequence: CASSHTIGTANEQFF. The CDR3 DNA reads as TGTGCCAGCAGCCACACGATTGGGACAGCCAATGAGCAGTTCTTC.

This chain joins TRBV28 and TRBJ1-1; D is undetermined. V lost 5 bases and J 1 base, leaving 14 bases between the germline ends. Per germline, CDR1 MDHEN and CDR2 SYDVKM. The CDR3 sequence is 15 residues long. The CDR3 DNA reads as TGTGCCAGCAGTCCCCGCAACGGGAGGAACACTGAAGCTTTCTTT. It specifies CASSPRNGRNTEAFF. The full variable domain, its missing parts supplied by reference TRBV28 and TRBJ1-1, is DVKVTQSSRYLVKRTGEKVFLECVQDMDHENMFWYRQDPGLGLRLIYFSYDVKMKEKGDIPEGYSVSREKKERFSLILESASTNQTSMYLCASSPRNGRNTEAFFGQGTRLTVV.

This clone was observed a handful of times. The gene calls are TRBV23-1 and TRBJ2-7, with 9 bases fitting TRBD1. TRBV23-1 is assigned to the ORF class and has an uncertain function. The CDR3 has 15 amino acids. The V gene end was trimmed by 6 bases and the J gene end by 0 bases; junction bases not matched to a gene: 6. CDR3 DNA: TGCGCCAGCAGGCTACCGGGACAGGGCTCCTACGAGCAGTACTTC. This codes for CASRLPGQGSYEQYF.

The chain has TRBV11-2 and TRBJ1-2; D ambiguous. CDR1 SGHAT and CDR2 FQNNGV come from the germline V gene. V was pared by 4 bases and J by 0 bases, with 12 bases between. CDR3 length: 15 amino acids. The CDR3 reads CASSYRHETNYGYTF. The CDR3 region has the DNA TGTGCCAGCAGCTACCGACACGAGACTAACTATGGCTACACCTTC.

The genes are TRBV25-1 and TRBJ2-7, with D perhaps TRBD2 (5 bases). The ends were cut back, 1 base at V and 1 base at J, with 11 bases in the middle. Germline V gives CDR1 MGHDK, CDR2 SYGVNS. This CDR3 is built from 15 residues. This CDR3 is CASSEFGDVSYEQYF. DNA for the CDR3: TGTGCCAGCAGTGAATTCGGGGATGTATCCTACGAGCAGTACTTC.

This chain connects TRBV5-1 to TRBJ2-7; tentatively, D is TRBD1 or TRBD2 (6 bases each). The CDR3 totals 15 residues. Trimming pared 7 bases from V and 3 bases from J, leaving 20 bases between. Germline CDR1 SGHRS, CDR2 YFSETQ. The CDR3 here is CASPSSGGPYYEQYF. Written as DNA, the CDR3 is TGCGCCAGCCCAAGCTCCGGGGGCCCTTACTACGAGCAGTACTTC.

This clone was detected only a few times. J is TRBJ2-5 and V is TRBV7-2, with TRBD2 as a possible D gene (5 bases). CDR1 is SGHTA and CDR2 is FQGNSA in the germline V gene. V gave up 1 base and J gave up 0 bases, with 9 bases separating them. The CDR3 is 15 residues long. CDR3 sequence (DNA): TGTGCCAGCAGCTTAGGGCCGGGGAACCAAGAGACCCAGTACTTC. Encoded protein: CASSLGPGNQETQYF.

The rearrangement joins TRBV15 to TRBJ1-2; tentatively, D is TRBD1 (6 bases). There are 13 residues in the CDR3. V dropped 8 bases and J dropped 8 bases, with 18 bases sitting between them. Germline values: CDR1 LNHNV, CDR2 YYDKDF (reference sequence). The CDR3 region is CATSYGGAGGYTF. CDR3 in DNA: TGTGCCACCTCCTACGGGGGCGCGGGAGGCTACACCTTC.

The chain couples TRBV29-1 to TRBJ2-3; 7 bases line up with TRBD2. This CDR3 comprises 13 residues. Losses at the gene ends were 3 bases for V and 3 bases for J; bases not matched to a gene: 3. CDR1 is SQVTM, CDR2 ANQGSEA, per germline. CDR3 coding DNA: TGCAGCGTTGATGACGGGGGGACAGATACGCAGTATTTT. Translating gives CSVDDGGTDTQYF.

This clone was observed a single time. The chain couples TRBV5-6 to TRBJ2-5, with unresolved D. Germline V lookup: CDR1 SGHDT, CDR2 YYEEEE. This CDR3 is 15 amino acids long. Trimming stripped 4 bases from V and 4 bases from J, with 17 bases between. In DNA form, the CDR3 reads TGTGCCAGCAGCCTGGACGGGCGAGGAAGAGAGACCCAGTACTTC. It specifies CASSLDGRGRETQYF.

The chain employs TRBV9 and TRBJ1-2; 8 positions agree with TRBD1. The CDR3 sequence is 15 residues long. Looked up from germline, CDR1 is SGDLS and CDR2 is YYNGEE. Unmatched junction bases numbered 6, after V lost 1 base and J lost 4 bases. The CDR3 DNA follows: TGTGCCAGCAGCGTACAGGACAGGGCGGGCTATGGCTACACCTTC. Translation gives CASSVQDRAGYGYTF.